Listed below are T cell receptor beta chains from one sample, sequenced in a study of chemoradiotherapy in HPV16-positive cancers. TCRdb keeps only in-frame clones here, not all; method: immunoSEQ multiplex PCR. Altogether approximately 32,000 clones are present, approximately 90% being singletons, with the ten largest covering 3% to 3.5%. The source material was blood, sampled from a patient who underwent chemoradiotherapy. These receptors were taken from a human donor with HPV-associated anogenital cancer. CDR3s include the opening cysteine and the closing phenylalanine or tryptophan. Fields, in order: D gene, clone size, J gene, V gene, CDR3 DNA, CDR3 protein. D genes are given only for firm matches. Clone size is not always given. Where it is, it says once, few, many or a class for expanded clones.

TRBD1,NA,TRBJ1-1,TRBV19,TGTGCCGCAAGGGGGCGCGAGGACACTGAAGCTTTCTTT,CAARGREDTEAFF
TRBD1,NA,TRBJ2-7,TRBV6-6,TGTGCCAGCAGTTTTGACAGGGGGGGAAGCTCCTACGAGCAGTACTTC,CASSFDRGGSSYEQYF
NA,NA,TRBJ2-7,TRBV6-5,TGTGCCAGCAGCCAACGGACAGTATTCTACGAGCAGTACTTC,CASSQRTVFYEQYF
TRBD2,once,TRBJ2-2,TRBV9,TGTGCCAGCAGCCAGGTGGCTAGCGGTCCCAGGGAGCTGTTTTTT,CASSQVASGPRELFF
NA,NA,TRBJ1-2,TRBV19,TGTGCCAGTACCACCGGCCTCTATGGCTACACCTTC,CASTTGLYGYTF
TRBD1,few,TRBJ2-3,TRBV7-8,TGTGCCAGCAGCTTAGCGCAGCTGTTCGTACAGGACAGGGAGACAGATACGCAGTATTTT,CASSLAQLFVQDRETDTQYF
NA,NA,TRBJ2-7,TRBV7-8,TGTGCCAGCAGCTTAAGGGGCGGAGGAAGCTACGAGCAGTACTTC,CASSLRGGGSYEQYF
NA,NA,TRBJ2-2,TRBV14,TGTGCCAGCAGCCAAGGGCAGGGGCCCACCGGGGAGCTGTTTTTT,CASSQGQGPTGELFF
NA,NA,TRBJ2-5,TRBV6-6,TGTGCCAGCAGCGCGGAGGGTGAGACCCAGTACTTC,CASSAEGETQYF
NA,NA,TRBJ2-7,TRBV11-2,TGTGCCAGCAGCCCCCCCATAAGTTACGAGCAGTACTTC,CASSPPISYEQYF
TRBD1,NA,TRBJ1-3,TRBV4-3,TGCGCCAGCAGCCACGGACAGGGCCTATTTGACTCTGGAAACACCATATATTTT,CASSHGQGLFDSGNTIYF
NA,NA,TRBJ2-3,TRBV7-2,TGTGCCAGCAGCTTAGGGGGGACATTTGGCACAGATACGCAGTATTTT,CASSLGGTFGTDTQYF
NA,NA,TRBJ2-7,TRBV6-1,TGTGCCAGCAGTGAAATCGGGAATTCCTACGAGCAGTACTTC,CASSEIGNSYEQYF
NA,NA,TRBJ2-7,TRBV27,TGTGCCAGCACCCCCCCAGGACAATCCTACGAGCAGTACTTC,CASTPPGQSYEQYF
TRBD2,NA,TRBJ2-7,TRBV7-2,TGTGCCAGCAGCTTAGGGGAGGTAGCGGGGGGCAACTACGAGCAGTACTTC,CASSLGEVAGGNYEQYF
NA,NA,TRBJ2-2,TRBV29-1,TGCAGCGTTCTGTATACCGGGGAGCTGTTTTTT,CSVLYTGELFF
NA,NA,TRBJ2-3,TRBV7-9,TGTGCCAGCGGCGTAGGGGGTAGCGGTGGAAAGGGAGATACGCAGTATTTT,CASGVGGSGGKGDTQYF
NA,NA,TRBJ2-3,TRBV9,TGTGCCAGCAGCGTAGAAGGGGGGGTGGCAGATACGCAGTATTTT,CASSVEGGVADTQYF
NA,NA,TRBJ2-3,TRBV6-1,TGTGCCAGCAGAACGCAGGGGTCCACAGATACGCAGTATTTT,CASRTQGSTDTQYF
NA,NA,TRBJ1-1,TRBV6-1,TGTGCCAGCATCCTGGACAGGAACACTGAAGCTTTCTTT,CASILDRNTEAFF
TRBD2,NA,TRBJ2-3,TRBV28,TGTGCCAGCAGTTTGTTTAGCGGGGGGGCCCCAGATACGCAGTATTTT,CASSLFSGGAPDTQYF
TRBD1,NA,TRBJ2-1,TRBV9,TGTGCCAGCAGCGTAACCGGGACAGTCTCCTACAATGAGCAGTTCTTC,CASSVTGTVSYNEQFF
NA,NA,TRBJ2-5,TRBV9,TGTGCCAGCAGCGTAGGGTTTGTGGGGCAGCAAGAGACCCAGTACTTC,CASSVGFVGQQETQYF
NA,once,TRBJ2-3,TRBV5-1,TGCGCCAGCAGCTTGACGCTAGCGAGTTACACAGATACGCAGTATTTT,CASSLTLASYTDTQYF
NA,NA,TRBJ1-6,TRBV7-3,TGTGCCAGCGGCTTAGATCCAGGGGCGCCCGCGCCCCTCCACTTT,CASGLDPGAPAPLHF
TRBD1,NA,TRBJ2-3,TRBV7-2,TGTGCCAGCAGCTCCAGGGGGTCGGATACGCAGTATTTT,CASSSRGSDTQYF
TRBD2,NA,TRBJ2-3,TRBV9,TGTGCCAGCAGCGTAACCGGGACTATTCCGCAGTATTTT,CASSVTGTIPQYF
NA,NA,TRBJ1-2,TRBV6-5,TGTGCCAGCAGTCCAAGGGTCGGAGATGGCTACACCTTC,CASSPRVGDGYTF
NA,NA,TRBJ2-5,TRBV5-1,TGCGCCAGCAGCTTTGAGGGGGGAGAGACCCAGTACTTC,CASSFEGGETQYF
NA,NA,TRBJ2-7,TRBV2,TGTGCCAGCAGTGACGCCAGCCGTAGGGTCGCGCAGTACTTC,CASSDASRRVAQYF
NA,NA,TRBJ2-5,TRBV5-1,TGCGCCAGCACTCTCGTCGAGACCCAGTACTTC,CASTLVETQYF
TRBD1,NA,TRBJ2-7,TRBV4-3,TGCGCCAGCAGCCAAGATAGGGGGACAGGTAGTTACGAGCAGTACTTC,CASSQDRGTGSYEQYF
NA,few,TRBJ1-2,TRBV5-4,TGTGCCAGCAGCCCCCAGGGAGGGAGCTATGGCTACACCTTC,CASSPQGGSYGYTF
NA,NA,TRBJ2-7,TRBV11-2,TGTGCCAGCAGGGGAGAGGGCAGATTTCACGAGCAGTACTTC,CASRGEGRFHEQYF
NA,NA,TRBJ1-2,TRBV5-6,TGTGCCAGCAGCTCCCGGGCAGGGCTGGGCTACACCTTC,CASSSRAGLGYTF
NA,NA,TRBJ2-3,TRBV9,TGTGCCAGCAGCGTAGACGCGGGCGGGGGCCGCACAGATACGCAGTATTTT,CASSVDAGGGRTDTQYF
TRBD1,NA,TRBJ1-2,TRBV6-5,TGTGCCAGCAGTAGTCTAGGACAGGGCTATGGCTACACCTTC,CASSSLGQGYGYTF
NA,once,TRBJ1-3,TRBV6-1,TGTGCCAGCAGTCTTGACAGAGCCGTTGGAAACACCATATATTTT,CASSLDRAVGNTIYF
TRBD1,NA,TRBJ1-1,TRBV15,TGTGCCACCACCGGCCCGGGACAGGGGCGACGTAACACTGAAGCTTTCTTT,CATTGPGQGRRNTEAFF
NA,NA,TRBJ2-1,TRBV5-1,TGCGCCAGCAGTGGCGGGCCTTTGTACAATGAGCAGTTCTTC,CASSGGPLYNEQFF
NA,medium-sized,TRBJ2-2,TRBV12-5,TGTGCTAGTGTGAATGGGGGGAAAAACACCGGGGAGCTGTTTTTT,CASVNGGKNTGELFF
NA,NA,TRBJ2-7,TRBV15,TGTGCCACCAGCAGGCCGGAGGGGGATTCTCCCTACGAGCAGTACTTC,CATSRPEGDSPYEQYF
NA,NA,TRBJ1-1,TRBV27,TGTGCCAGCAGTTTGAGGGGTTGGGACACTGAAGCTTTCTTT,CASSLRGWDTEAFF
NA,NA,TRBJ2-3,TRBV7-7,TGTGCTAGCAAGGCAGCAAAAGATACGCAGTATTTT,CASKAAKDTQYF
NA,NA,TRBJ1-2,TRBV5-8,TGTGCCAGCAGCTTGCCGGAGCTTAGCTACACCTTC,CASSLPELSYTF
NA,NA,TRBJ1-1,TRBV11-1,TGTGCCAGCAGCGATATTCGCCGGTTAAGTGCTTTCTTT,CASSDIRRLSAFF
NA,NA,TRBJ1-2,TRBV4-3,TGCGCCAGCAGCCAAGAACTGCGGGGGGACTATGGCTACACCTTC,CASSQELRGDYGYTF
NA,NA,TRBJ1-4,TRBV29-1,TGCAGCGTTGACTCGCCCGATGGGGAAAAACTGTTTTTT,CSVDSPDGEKLFF
TRBD2,NA,TRBJ2-7,TRBV6-1,TGTGCCAGCAGTGGCCCCATAGCGGGGGGTTCCTACGAGCAGTACTTC,CASSGPIAGGSYEQYF
NA,NA,TRBJ1-6,TRBV30,TGTGCCTGGAGTGGGAGACGGGTGTATAATTCACCCCTCCACTTT,CAWSGRRVYNSPLHF
TRBD1,NA,TRBJ2-3,TRBV9,TGTGCCAGCAGCGTAGTGTCAGGGGGCGCAACAGATACGCAGTATTTT,CASSVVSGGATDTQYF
TRBD2,NA,TRBJ2-7,TRBV4-3,TGCGCCAGCAGCCAAGAAATCTTCGGCGGGAGGTACGAGCAGTACTTC,CASSQEIFGGRYEQYF
TRBD1,NA,TRBJ1-2,TRBV14,TGTGCCAGCAGCGCCCGGGACAGGGCGGGCTATGGCTACACCTTC,CASSARDRAGYGYTF
NA,once,TRBJ2-2,TRBV11-2,TGTGCCAGCAGCTTGGAGTGGCAGGGTACCGGGGAGCTGTTTTTT,CASSLEWQGTGELFF